This entry lists 25 T cell receptor beta chains sequenced from one sample in a study of blood T cell repertoires in COVID-19. The protocol was immunoSEQ multiplex PCR, while the TCRdb copy is restricted to in-frame clones and leaves out a portion. The sample lists 150,000 to 200,000 clones, roughly 87% seen once, with 20% to 25% in the top ten. Sequenced material: peripheral blood. Receptor source: a man aged 55 to 70 with active or convalescent COVID-19.

The chain uses TRBV9 and TRBJ2-3, with 7 bases lining up with TRBD1. The length of the CDR3 is 13 residues. CDR1 and CDR2 from the germline V gene are SGDLS and YYNGEE. V was pared by 7 bases and J by 2 bases, with 4 bases of the junction left unmatched. CDR3 sequence (DNA): TGTGCCAGCTCCGGGACAGCCACAGATACGCAGTATTTT. It encodes CASSGTATDTQYF. Supplemented by reference TRBV9 and TRBJ2-3, the full variable domain reads DSGVTQTPKHLITATGQRVTLRCSPRSGDLSVYWYQQSLDQGLQFLIQYYNGEERAKGNILERFSAQQFPDLHSELNLSSLELGDSALYFCASSGTATDTQYFGPGTRLTVL.

The V and J genes are TRBV4-1 and TRBJ1-2; D unresolved. The CDR3 has 12 residues. The germline CDR1 and CDR2 sequences are MGHRA and YSYEKL. V was clipped by 1 base and J by 5 bases, with 5 bases between them. This CDR3 is CASSQGEYGYTF. As DNA, the CDR3 is TGCGCCAGCAGCCAAGGAGAATATGGCTACACCTTC.

The chain recombines TRBV2 with TRBJ1-1; D gene unclear. The V and J ends lost 6 bases and 5 bases respectively, with 10 bases between them. This CDR3 has 12 residues. Germline V gene data show CDR1 as SNHLY and CDR2 as FYNNEI. In nucleotides, the CDR3 is TGTGCCAGCAGCGCCCAGTGGACTGAAGCTTTCTTT. Protein: CASSAQWTEAFF.

V and J are TRBV19 and TRBJ2-7; 7 bases line up with TRBD1. This CDR3 has 11 amino acids. Germline CDR1 and CDR2: LNHDA and SQIVND (reference sequence). J lost 2 bases, V lost 8 bases, and 0 bases had no gene match. In DNA form, the CDR3 reads TGTGCCAGTGGGACAGCCTACGAGCAGTACTTC. This encodes CASGTAYEQYF.

The CDR3 spells CTSSQGGGGTETQYF. The CDR3, as DNA: TGCACCAGCAGCCAAGGGGGAGGGGGGACAGAGACCCAGTACTTC. The genes are TRBV1 and TRBJ2-5; TRBD2, the D gene given by the table, was not confirmed from the DNA. TRBV1 is a documented pseudogene. The CDR3 contains 15 residues.

This clone was detected a few times. The chain carries TRBV5-6 and TRBJ2-7, with 7 bases matching TRBD1. The CDR3 is made up of 14 amino acids. After removal of 6 bases from V and 2 bases from J, the junction contained 8 bases not matched to a gene. Germline V CDR1 and CDR2: SGHDT, YYEEEE. The CDR3 coding sequence is TGTGCCAGCACCTGGGGGCAGGGGGCCTACGAGCAGTACTTC. Residues: CASTWGQGAYEQYF.

This clone was counted only a few times. The V and J genes are TRBV29-1 and TRBJ1-2; D is unresolved. Trimming took 8 bases from V and 2 from J, leaving 12 bases between them. Germline assignment: CDR1 SQVTM and CDR2 ANQGSEA. The CDR3 covers 12 residues. The chain's CDR3 is CSSLEDNYGYTF. In DNA form, the CDR3 reads TGCAGCTCCTTGGAGGACAACTATGGCTACACCTTC.

The chain uses TRBV19 and TRBJ1-3; D gene unclear. The CDR3 has 15 residues. V lost 3 bases, J lost 0 bases, and 9 bases lay in between. CDR1 and CDR2 from the germline V gene are LNHDA and SQIVND (reference sequence). The CDR3 protein is CASSMSRSSGNTIYF. The CDR3 coding sequence is TGTGCCAGTAGTATGAGTCGGAGCTCTGGAAACACCATATATTTT.

The gene calls are TRBV19 and TRBJ2-3; a possible D gene is TRBD1 (7 bases). Trimming took off 0 bases at V and 5 bases at J, with 15 bases between the two ends. Germline values: CDR1 LNHDA, CDR2 SQIVND (reference sequence). The CDR3 loop spans 16 amino acids. For the CDR3, the DNA is TGTGCCAGTAGTATAGACCCAGGGGGGATTGGAGATACGCAGTATTTT. Translating it yields CASSIDPGGIGDTQYF.

The chain links TRBV27 to TRBJ1-6; 7 bases are shared with TRBD1. Per germline, CDR1 MNHEY and CDR2 SMNVEV (reference sequence). J lost 6 bases, V lost 4 bases, and 6 bases had no gene match. This CDR3 is 15 amino acids long. The CDR3 DNA reads TGTGCCAGCAGTTCCCCGGGACAGAGTAATTCACCCCTCCACTTT. Its protein is CASSSPGQSNSPLHF.

The V gene is TRBV25-1, the J gene TRBJ2-1, with D perhaps matching TRBD1 (7 bases). The germline gives CDR1 MGHDK, CDR2 SYGVNS. The V gene lost 4 bases and the J gene lost 12 bases, with 13 bases spanning the gap. This CDR3 is 12 amino acids long. CDR3 DNA sequence: TGTGCCAGCAGTGCGGGGGACAGAGTGCAGTTCTTC. It codes for CASSAGDRVQFF.

This rearrangement joins TRBV7-9 to TRBJ1-2, with D maybe TRBD1 (6 bases). Germline CDR1 and CDR2: SEHNR and FQNEAQ (reference sequence). The CDR3 is 12 residues long. Trimming removed 2 bases at V and 13 bases at J, with 14 bases between. The CDR3 sequence: CASSLRGGQGTF. In DNA form, the CDR3 reads TGTGCCAGCAGCTTACGGGGGGGGCAAGGCACCTTC.

The gene calls are TRBV18 and TRBJ2-1, with D perhaps matching TRBD2 (5 bases). The CDR3 is 13 amino acids. V was pared by 5 bases and J by 4 bases, with 9 bases between. Germline V gene sequence: CDR1 KGHSH, CDR2 LQKENI. CDR3 in DNA: TGTGCCAGCTCAGCCGGGGTATACAATGAGCAGTTCTTC. Amino acids: CASSAGVYNEQFF.

This sequence joins TRBV6-5 and TRBJ1-2; D not resolved. CDR3 length: 14 amino acids. Per the germline V gene, CDR1 is MNHEY and CDR2 is SVGAGI. V lost 5 bases and J 8 bases, leaving 18 bases between the germline ends. DNA of the CDR3: TGTGCCAGCAGTCCCCGGCGGAGGGAATACGGCTACACCTTC. This gives the protein CASSPRRREYGYTF.

The V call is TRBV11-2, the J call TRBJ2-7; 10 bases fit TRBD1. The CDR3 runs to 15 residues. Germline V gene data show CDR1 as SGHAT and CDR2 as FQNNGV. Losses at the gene ends were 2 bases for V and 4 bases for J; bases not matched to a gene: 5. This chain's CDR3 is CASSLRQGAGYEQYF. The CDR3 region has the DNA TGTGCCAGCAGCTTAAGACAGGGGGCGGGATACGAGCAGTACTTC.

V is TRBV6-2 or TRBV6-3 and J is TRBJ2-5; the match to TRBD2 covers 14 bases. Trimming at V came to 4 bases and at J to 4 bases, leaving 11 bases not matched to a gene. The CDR3 sequence is 18 residues long. Germline loops: CDR1 MNHEY, CDR2 SVGEGT. Written as DNA, the CDR3 is TGTGCCAGCAGTTCGGGACTAGCGGGGGCCGGGACGAGAGAGACCCAGTACTTC. It codes for CASSSGLAGAGTRETQYF.

This chain connects TRBV18 to TRBJ1-1, with D tentatively TRBD1 (5 bases). From germline, CDR1 is KGHSH and CDR2 LQKENI. The V and J ends lost 1 base and 1 base respectively, with 7 bases between them. This CDR3 has 14 amino acids. The CDR3 DNA is TGTGCCAGCTCACCACTAAGGGGGAACACTGAAGCTTTCTTT. It encodes CASSPLRGNTEAFF.

The chain couples TRBV24-1 to TRBJ2-7; D may be TRBD1 (5 bases). The CDR3 loop spans 14 amino acids. Germline V gene lookup returns CDR1 KGHDR and CDR2 SFDVKD. Trimming removed 2 bases from V and 0 bases from J, with 7 bases in between. The CDR3 sequence: CATSDSGLSYEQYF. CDR3 nucleotide sequence: TGTGCCACCAGTGATTCAGGGCTCTCCTACGAGCAGTACTTC.

V is TRBV27 and J is TRBJ2-1; perhaps TRBD1 as D (5 bases). Trimming removed 5 bases at V and 0 bases at J, with 20 bases between. Germline loops: CDR1 MNHEY, CDR2 SMNVEV (reference sequence). CDR3 length equals 18 residues. CDR3 sequence: CASSLTLRQLLSYNEQFF. In DNA form, the CDR3 reads TGTGCCAGCAGTCTAACCCTACGACAGCTCCTCTCCTACAATGAGCAGTTCTTC.

The V and J genes are TRBV15 and TRBJ1-6; D is uncertain. The germline V gene encodes CDR1 LNHNV and CDR2 YYDKDF (reference sequence). V lost 4 bases to trimming and J lost 6 bases, with 7 bases between them. The CDR3 is 13 residues long. CDR3 in DNA: TGTGCCACCAGCATACAGAGTAATTCACCCCTCCACTTT. It specifies CATSIQSNSPLHF.

The chain recombines TRBV5-1 with TRBJ1-6; 9 bases are shared with TRBD1. The CDR3 runs 15 residues. Germline trimming cut 4 bases from V and 10 bases from J; bases unmatched to any gene: 9. Per the germline V gene, CDR1 is SGHRS and CDR2 is YFSETQ. CDR3 residues: CASSNGTGINSPLHF. The CDR3, as DNA: TGCGCCAGCAGCAACGGGACAGGGATCAACTCACCCCTCCACTTT.

This clone was observed a handful of times. The chain recombines TRBV7-9 with TRBJ1-2, with D unclear. CDR3 size: 13 residues. CDR1 is SEHNR and CDR2 is FQNEAQ in the germline V gene (reference sequence). Trimming took off 5 bases at V and 5 bases at J, with 12 bases between the two ends. Here the CDR3 reads CASSLGIWYGYTF. In DNA, the CDR3 is TGTGCCAGCAGCCTCGGTATATGGTATGGCTACACCTTC.

This rearrangement joins TRBV15 to TRBJ1-2; 12 bases are a match to TRBD1. Germline V CDR1 and CDR2: LNHNV, YYDKDF (reference sequence). Losses at the gene ends were 3 bases for V and 8 bases for J; bases not matched to a gene: 4. The CDR3 is 14 amino acids. The CDR3 DNA reads TGTGCCACCAGCAGCCAGGGACAGGGGGCAGGCTACACCTTC. Translating it yields CATSSQGQGAGYTF.

This rearrangement joins TRBV2 to TRBJ2-1, with 7 bases identical to TRBD2. Germline lookup yields CDR1 SNHLY and CDR2 FYNNEI. The CDR3 is 16 residues long. The V and J ends lost 1 base and 0 bases, in that order; junction bases with no gene match: 3. The CDR3 nucleotides are TGTGCCAGCAGTGAAGAGCGGGGTAGCTCCTACAATGAGCAGTTCTTC. This encodes CASSEERGSSYNEQFF.

The V and J genes are TRBV10-3 and TRBJ1-5; tentatively, D is TRBD1 (5 bases). This CDR3 region has 15 residues. Germline V gives CDR1 ENHRY, CDR2 SYGVKD. V lost 4 bases and J 0 bases, leaving 10 bases between the germline ends. CDR3 DNA sequence: TGTGCCATCAGTGTTGGGGGGGGTAGCAATCAGCCCCAGCATTTT. This encodes CAISVGGGSNQPQHF.